This T cell receptor beta chain is drawn from a study of T cells in women clearing cervical HPV infection. Study information: Cases were women with histologically confirmed HPV16-related CIN3 or worse, including a couple of invasive cancers.

Here immunoSEQ multiplex PCR was the method, and the copy in TCRdb shows in-frame clones only, minus some. Its clone listing holds roughly 12,000 clones. Germline CDR1 and CDR2: LNHNV and YYDKDF (reference sequence). The CDR3 totals 14 residues. Deletions cut 0 bases from V and 1 base from J, with 3 bases between. This clone ranks as medium-sized (0.01 to 0.1%) in terms of frequency. The observed sequence ends 3 residues before the CDR3 terminus, with the missing tail filled in from the germline J gene. The TCR originated in a woman between 18 and 75 years old with a cervical HPV16 infection that either progressed to CIN3+ or cleared (not recorded which). The chain couples TRBV15 to TRBJ1-4; D unresolved. The specimen was blood buffy coat. The DNA read from the CDR3 is TGTGCCACCAGCAGAGATAGAACTAATGAAAAA. Protein: CATSRDRTNEK. The full CDR3 reads CATSRDRTNEKLFF.